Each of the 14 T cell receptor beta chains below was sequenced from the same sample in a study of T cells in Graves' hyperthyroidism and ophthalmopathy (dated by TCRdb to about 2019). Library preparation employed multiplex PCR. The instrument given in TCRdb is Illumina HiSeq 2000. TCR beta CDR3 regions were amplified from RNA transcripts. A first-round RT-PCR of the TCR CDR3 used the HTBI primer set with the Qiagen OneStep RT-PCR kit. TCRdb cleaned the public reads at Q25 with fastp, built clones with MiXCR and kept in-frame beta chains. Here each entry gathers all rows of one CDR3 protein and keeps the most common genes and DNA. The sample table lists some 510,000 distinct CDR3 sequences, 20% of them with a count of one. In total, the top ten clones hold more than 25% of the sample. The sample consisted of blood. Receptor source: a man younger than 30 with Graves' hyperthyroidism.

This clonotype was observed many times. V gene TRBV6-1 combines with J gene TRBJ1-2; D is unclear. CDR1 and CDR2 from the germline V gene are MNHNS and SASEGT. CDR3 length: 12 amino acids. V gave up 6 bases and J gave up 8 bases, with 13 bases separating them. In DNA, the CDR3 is TGTGCCAGCAGCCCCTCCCCGGGGGGCTACACCTTC. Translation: CASSPSPGGYTF.

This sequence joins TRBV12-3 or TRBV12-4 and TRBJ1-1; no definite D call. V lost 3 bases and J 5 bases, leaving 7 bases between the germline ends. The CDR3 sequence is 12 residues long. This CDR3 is CASSFGKTEAFF. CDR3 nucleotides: TGTGCCAGCAGTTTTGGTAAAACTGAAGCTTTCTTT.

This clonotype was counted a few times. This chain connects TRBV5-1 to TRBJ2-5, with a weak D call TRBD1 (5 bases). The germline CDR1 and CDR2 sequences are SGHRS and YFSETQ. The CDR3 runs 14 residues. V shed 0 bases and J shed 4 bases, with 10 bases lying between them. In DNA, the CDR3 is TGCGCCAGCAGCTTGGACAGCCAGGGAGAGACCCAGTACTTC. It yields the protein CASSLDSQGETQYF.

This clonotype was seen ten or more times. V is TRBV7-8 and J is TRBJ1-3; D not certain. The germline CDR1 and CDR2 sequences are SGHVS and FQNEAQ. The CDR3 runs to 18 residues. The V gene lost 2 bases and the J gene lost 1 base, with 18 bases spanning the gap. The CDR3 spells CASSLLRVGRLSGNTIYF. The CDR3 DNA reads TGTGCCAGCAGCTTACTTAGGGTCGGACGTCTATCTGGAAACACCATATATTTT.

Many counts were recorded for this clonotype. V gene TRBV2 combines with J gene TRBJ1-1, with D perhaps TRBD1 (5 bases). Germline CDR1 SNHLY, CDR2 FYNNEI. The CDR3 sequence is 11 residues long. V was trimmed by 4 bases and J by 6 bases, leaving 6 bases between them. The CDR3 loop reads CASSVGAEAFF. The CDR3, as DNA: TGTGCCAGCAGTGTAGGGGCTGAAGCTTTCTTT. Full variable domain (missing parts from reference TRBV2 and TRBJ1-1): EPEVTQTPSHQVTQMGQEVILRCVPISNHLYFYWYRQILGQKVEFLVSFYNNEISEKSEIFDDQFSVERPDGSNFTLKIRSTKLEDSAMYFCASSVGAEAFFGQGTRLTVV.

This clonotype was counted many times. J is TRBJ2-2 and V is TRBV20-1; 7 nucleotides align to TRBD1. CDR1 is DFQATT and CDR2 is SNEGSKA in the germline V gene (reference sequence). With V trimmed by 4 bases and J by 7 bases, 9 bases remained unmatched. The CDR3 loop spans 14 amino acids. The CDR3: CSAMGDRDVGELFF. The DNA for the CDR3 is TGCAGTGCTATGGGTGACAGGGACGTCGGGGAGCTGTTTTTT.

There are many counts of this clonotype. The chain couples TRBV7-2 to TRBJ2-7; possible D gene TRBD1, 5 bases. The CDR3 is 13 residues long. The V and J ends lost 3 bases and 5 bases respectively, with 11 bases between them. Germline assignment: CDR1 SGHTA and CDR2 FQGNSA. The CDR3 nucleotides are TGTGCCAGCAGCTTCGGTCCCAGGGACGAGCAGTACTTC. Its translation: CASSFGPRDEQYF. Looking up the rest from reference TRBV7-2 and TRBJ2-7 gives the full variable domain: GAGVSQSPSNKVTEKGKDVELRCDPISGHTALYWYRQSLGQGLEFLIYFQGNSAPDKSGLPSDRFSAERTGGSVSTLTIQRTQQEDSAVYLCASSFGPRDEQYFGPGTRLTVT.

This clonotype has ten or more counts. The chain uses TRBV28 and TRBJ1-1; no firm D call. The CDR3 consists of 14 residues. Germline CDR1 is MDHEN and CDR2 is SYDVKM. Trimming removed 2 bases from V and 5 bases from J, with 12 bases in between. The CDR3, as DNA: TGTGCCAGCAGTTTAATTGGTGGGGTGACTGAAGCTTTCTTT. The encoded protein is CASSLIGGVTEAFF.

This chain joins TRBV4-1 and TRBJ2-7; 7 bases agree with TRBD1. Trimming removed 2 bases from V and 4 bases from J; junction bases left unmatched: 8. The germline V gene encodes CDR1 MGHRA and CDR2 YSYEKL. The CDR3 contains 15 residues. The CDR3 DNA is TGCGCCAGCAGCCAAACCCCGGGACAGACTTACGAGCAGTACTTC. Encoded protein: CASSQTPGQTYEQYF.

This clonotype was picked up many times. The DNA of the CDR3 is TGTGCCAGCAGTGAAAGGGACAAGAGCTCCTACGAGCAGTACTTC. Protein product: CASSERDKSSYEQYF. The chain recombines TRBV6-1 with TRBJ2-7; D possibly corresponds to TRBD1 (6 bases). Germline-derived CDR1 and CDR2 are MNHNS and SASEGT. The length of the CDR3 is 15 residues. Trimming left V 2 bases short and J 0 bases short, with 11 bases between.

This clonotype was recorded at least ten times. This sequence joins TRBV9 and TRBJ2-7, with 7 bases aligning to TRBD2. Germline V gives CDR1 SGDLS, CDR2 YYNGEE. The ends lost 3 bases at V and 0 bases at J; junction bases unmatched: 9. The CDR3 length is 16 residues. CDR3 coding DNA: TGTGCCAGCAGCGCATCAAACGGGGGGAGCTCCTACGAGCAGTACTTC. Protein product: CASSASNGGSSYEQYF.

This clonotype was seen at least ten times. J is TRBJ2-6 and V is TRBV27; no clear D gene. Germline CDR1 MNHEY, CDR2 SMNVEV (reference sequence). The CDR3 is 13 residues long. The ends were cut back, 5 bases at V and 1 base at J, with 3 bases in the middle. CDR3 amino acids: CASSASGANVLTF. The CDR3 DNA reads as TGTGCCAGCAGTGCGTCTGGGGCCAACGTCCTGACTTTC.

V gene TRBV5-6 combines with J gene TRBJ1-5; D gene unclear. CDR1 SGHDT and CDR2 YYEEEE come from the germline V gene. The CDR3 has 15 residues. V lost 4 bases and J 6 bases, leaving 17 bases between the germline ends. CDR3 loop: CASSTGGPAGQPQHF. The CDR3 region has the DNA TGTGCCAGCAGCACCGGAGGCCCCGCCGGTCAGCCCCAGCATTTT.

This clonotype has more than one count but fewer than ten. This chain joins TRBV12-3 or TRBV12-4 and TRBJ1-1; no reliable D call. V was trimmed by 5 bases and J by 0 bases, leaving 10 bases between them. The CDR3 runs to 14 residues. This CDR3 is CASSAALMNTEAFF. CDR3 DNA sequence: TGTGCCAGCAGTGCTGCTCTCATGAACACTGAAGCTTTCTTT.